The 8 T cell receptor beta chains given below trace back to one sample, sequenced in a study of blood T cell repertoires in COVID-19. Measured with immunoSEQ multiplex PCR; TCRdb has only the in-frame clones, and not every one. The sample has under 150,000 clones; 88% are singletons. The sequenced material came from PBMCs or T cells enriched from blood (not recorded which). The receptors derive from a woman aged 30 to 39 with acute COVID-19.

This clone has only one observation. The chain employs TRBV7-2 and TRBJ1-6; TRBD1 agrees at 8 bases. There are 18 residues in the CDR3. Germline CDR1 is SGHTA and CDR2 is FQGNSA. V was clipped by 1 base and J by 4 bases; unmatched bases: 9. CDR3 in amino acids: CASSLGRRTGLYNSPLHF. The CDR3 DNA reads TGTGCCAGCAGCTTAGGAAGACGGACAGGGCTTTATAATTCACCCCTCCACTTT.

This CDR3 reads CASSPPGSYEQYF. The CDR3 DNA reads as TGTGCCAGCAGTCCCCCGGGGTCATACGAGCAGTACTTC. The gene calls are TRBV3-1 (or the pseudogene TRBV3-2) and TRBJ2-7; TRBD2 might be the D (5 bases). Germline V gene lookup returns CDR1 LGHDT and CDR2 YNNKEL (reference sequence). V was trimmed by 6 bases and J by 4 bases, leaving 13 bases between them. The CDR3 length is 13 residues.

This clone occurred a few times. CDR3 amino acids: CSVMPGQEFSGYTF. In nucleotides, the CDR3 is TGCAGCGTTATGCCGGGACAGGAATTCTCTGGCTACACCTTC. The chain employs TRBV29-1 and TRBJ1-2, with 8 bases that match TRBD1. V lost 5 bases, J lost 7 bases, and 12 bases stayed unmatched. The germline gives CDR1 SQVTM, CDR2 ANQGSEA. The CDR3 sequence is 14 residues long.

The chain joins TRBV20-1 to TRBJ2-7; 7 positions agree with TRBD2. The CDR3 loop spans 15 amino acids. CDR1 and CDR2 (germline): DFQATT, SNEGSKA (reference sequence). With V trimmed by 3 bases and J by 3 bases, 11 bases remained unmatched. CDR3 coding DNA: TGCAGTGCTAGTCGCAGTCTAGCGGAGATCTACGAGCAGTACTTC. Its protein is CSASRSLAEIYEQYF.

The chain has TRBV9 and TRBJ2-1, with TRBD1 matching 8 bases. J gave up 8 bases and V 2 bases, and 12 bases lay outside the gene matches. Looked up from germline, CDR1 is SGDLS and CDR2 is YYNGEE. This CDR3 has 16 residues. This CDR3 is CASSVRTGNLGDEQFF. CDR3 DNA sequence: TGTGCCAGCAGCGTCCGGACAGGGAATTTAGGGGATGAGCAGTTCTTC.

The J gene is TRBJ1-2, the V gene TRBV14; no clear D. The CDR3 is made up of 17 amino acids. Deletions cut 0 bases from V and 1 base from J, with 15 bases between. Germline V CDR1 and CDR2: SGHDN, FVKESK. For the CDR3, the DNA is TGTGCCAGCAGCCAAGAGTTCGGAGCCATACTTAACTATGGCTACACCTTC. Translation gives CASSQEFGAILNYGYTF.

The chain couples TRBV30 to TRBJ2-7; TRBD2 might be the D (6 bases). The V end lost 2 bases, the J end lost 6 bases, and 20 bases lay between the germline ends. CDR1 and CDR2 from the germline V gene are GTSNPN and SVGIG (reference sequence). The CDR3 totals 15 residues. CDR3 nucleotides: TGTGCCTGGAGTCTTAGGGTCCACACGGGGGTCGAGCAGTACTTC. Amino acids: CAWSLRVHTGVEQYF.

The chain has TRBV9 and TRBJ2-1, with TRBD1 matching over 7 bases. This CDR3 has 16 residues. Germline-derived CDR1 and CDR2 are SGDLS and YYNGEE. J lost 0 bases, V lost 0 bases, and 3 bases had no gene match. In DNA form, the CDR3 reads TGTGCCAGCAGCGTAGAGGGGGCTATCTCCTACAATGAGCAGTTCTTC. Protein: CASSVEGAISYNEQFF. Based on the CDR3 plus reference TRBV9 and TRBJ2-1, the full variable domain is DSGVTQTPKHLITATGQRVTLRCSPRSGDLSVYWYQQSLDQGLQFLIQYYNGEERAKGNILERFSAQQFPDLHSELNLSSLELGDSALYFCASSVEGAISYNEQFFGPGTRLTVL.